This T cell receptor beta chain stems from a study of cytomegalovirus exposure and HLA in healthy donors. Study outcomes and limitations: Cytomegalovirus status was reportedly diagnosed by the classifier with high sensitivity and specificity. Later, an analysis found that common viral pathogens appeared to be linked with several of the most significant clusters.

This clone turned up a few times. The antigen remains undetermined. The CDR3 sequence is 11 residues long. The junction had 1 base not matched to a gene; V was cut back by 6 bases and J by 7 bases. Germline lookup yields CDR1 MNHNS and CDR2 SASEGT. Donors in the study were healthy people who gave bone marrow. Amplification used 60 Vbeta primers and 13 Jbeta primers. Assay: immunoSEQ multiplex PCR; the TCRdb copy retains only in-frame clones and omits some. This sample has about 160,000 clones, with about 75% found just once. The sample was PBMCs. The source is a woman in her forties or fifties in good health and CMV-seropositive. The V call is TRBV6-1, the J call TRBJ1-1; TRBD1 matches 8 bases. As DNA, the CDR3 is TGTGCCAGCAGCGGACAGGGTGAAGCTTTCTTT. This sequence encodes CASSGQGEAFF.